The rows below give T cell receptor beta chains drawn from one sample of a study of T cell responses to AZD1222 COVID-19 vaccine. Clones were sequenced by immunoSEQ multiplex PCR, and TCRdb holds only the in-frame ones, with some missing. Of around 120,000 clones in the sample, around 93% were seen once. Sequenced here: peripheral blood, sampled 28 days after the second AZD1222 dose. The receptors stem from an adult who received the AZD1222 COVID-19 vaccine. Each CDR3 is given with its conserved first and last residue. Fields, in order: D gene, clone size, V gene, J gene, CDR3 protein, CDR3 DNA. The D gene is left open where the match is weak. Only some rows state a clone size, as once, few, many or a class for expanded clones.

NA	NA	TRBV30	TRBJ1-4	CAWNVLSEKLFF	TGTGCCTGGAACGTTTTAAGTGAAAAACTGTTTTTT
TRBD1	NA	TRBV19	TRBJ2-7	CASSRDRGSEQYF	TGTGCCAGTAGTAGGGACAGAGGTTCCGAACAGTACTTC
NA	NA	TRBV19	TRBJ1-1	CASSISGVLSLNTEAFF	TGTGCCAGTAGTATTTCAGGCGTCTTGAGCTTGAACACTGAAGCTTTCTTT
NA	NA	TRBV9	TRBJ2-7	CASSPNTRDTTSGQYF	TGTGCCAGCAGCCCCAACACCAGGGACACTACCTCAGGACAGTACTTC
TRBD1	NA	TRBV27	TRBJ1-1	CASSFTGDPAKNTEAFF	TGTGCCAGCAGTTTTACAGGGGATCCTGCCAAGAACACTGAAGCTTTCTTT
NA	NA	TRBV5-6	TRBJ2-7	CASSSTGASGEQYF	TGTGCCAGCAGCAGTACGGGCGCTTCCGGCGAGCAGTACTTC
NA	NA	TRBV6-5	TRBJ2-7	CASSYDVMQGRHEQYF	TGTGCCAGCAGTTATGACGTCATGCAGGGGCGCCACGAGCAGTACTTC
NA	once	TRBV10-3	TRBJ2-3	CAISEALATDTQYF	TGTGCCATCAGTGAGGCCCTAGCCACAGATACGCAGTATTTT
TRBD1	NA	TRBV29-1	TRBJ2-7	CSVQGQGPPYEQYF	TGCAGCGTCCAAGGACAGGGCCCCCCTTACGAGCAGTACTTC
NA	NA	TRBV27	TRBJ1-2	CATQQRAGYGYTF	TGTGCCACCCAACAGAGGGCTGGCTATGGCTACACCTTC